The clone carrying this T cell receptor beta chain has at least ten counts. What it binds is not known. Time point given: longitudinal time-point 1 (baseline). The data belong to a study of neurological immune-mediated disorders. General study results and limits: Expanded clones shared no identical CDR3 amino acid sequences across subjects, which suggested private TCR-beta repertoires in all groups.

It was by 5'RACE with 10-nucleotide random UMIs that the cDNA was made. Each sequencing run yielded over 170 million TCR-beta sequences from 15-18 subjects. TCRdb re-called the 5' RACE reads through MiXCR, storing one row per CDR3 protein. The sample gives approximately 53,000 distinct CDR3 sequences, 10% of which show up once; less than 2% is in the top ten. The material sequenced was PBMCs. The origin of this receptor is a woman aged 40 to 50 in good health.

The CDR3 region has the DNA TGTGCCAGCAGCCCCGACTCGGACAGGGGGCTGGGCACCGGGGAGCTGTTTTTT. Translating it yields CASSPDSDRGLGTGELFF. The chain recombines TRBV4-2 with TRBJ2-2; 11 bases align to TRBD1. CDR1 and CDR2 from the germline V gene are LGHNA and YNFKEQ. J gave up 4 bases and V 4 bases, and 11 bases lay outside the gene matches. The CDR3 sequence is 18 residues long.